This note documents a single TCR beta chain sequence. Its antigen is undetermined. The sample contains more than one DNA sequence encoding this CDR3. The data derive from a study of metastatic and nonmetastatic thyroid tumors. On the study more broadly: Comparison of repertoires was carried out across blood and tumor or nodule tissue from malignant and benign thyroid patients.

With 3 bases removed from V and 4 bases from J, the gap between germline ends came to 14 bases. The CDR3 consists of 15 residues. Germline V gene lookup returns CDR1 MDHEN and CDR2 SYDVKM. Whole-study findings and limits: Malignant thyroid tumors reportedly exceeded benign nodules significantly in TCR beta diversity, with the difference appearing in blood and tumor.

As processed by the authors: It was from CDR3 differences across clinicopathological groups that a distant-metastasis classifier for papillary thyroid cancer was built. With MiXCR, TCRdb called clones anew from the PCR reads. These V and J calls originate from TCRdb's pipeline instead of the authors' own analysis. The sample has 34,000 or so clones, roughly a third seen once. None of the patients had undergone any treatment ahead of thyroid surgery. This chain uses TRBV28 with TRBJ2-3, with D perhaps matching TRBD2 (7 bases). The sequenced sample consisted of tumor tissue. The clonotype comes from a female donor with papillary thyroid cancer or a benign thyroid nodule (not recorded which). Some clones in this sample may be carry-over from other donors' samples. The CDR3 here is CASSFQRGAADTQYF. The CDR3 DNA is TGTGCCAGCAGTTTCCAACGGGGGGCCGCAGATACGCAGTATTTT.